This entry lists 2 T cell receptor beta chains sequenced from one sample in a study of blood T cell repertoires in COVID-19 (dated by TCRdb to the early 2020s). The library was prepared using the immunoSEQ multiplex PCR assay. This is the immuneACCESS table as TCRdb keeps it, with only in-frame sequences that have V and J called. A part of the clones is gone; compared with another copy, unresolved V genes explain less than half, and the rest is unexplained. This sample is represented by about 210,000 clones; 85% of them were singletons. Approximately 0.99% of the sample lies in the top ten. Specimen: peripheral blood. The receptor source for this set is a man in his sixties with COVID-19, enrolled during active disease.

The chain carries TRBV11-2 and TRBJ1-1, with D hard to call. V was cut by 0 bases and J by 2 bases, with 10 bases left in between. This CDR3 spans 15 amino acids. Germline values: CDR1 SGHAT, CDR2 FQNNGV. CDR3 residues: CASSLDLGFNTEAFF. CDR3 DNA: TGTGCCAGCAGCTTAGATCTGGGCTTCAACACTGAAGCTTTCTTT.

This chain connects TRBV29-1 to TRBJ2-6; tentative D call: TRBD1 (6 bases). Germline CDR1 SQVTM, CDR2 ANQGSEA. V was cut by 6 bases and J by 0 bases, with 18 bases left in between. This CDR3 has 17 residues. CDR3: CSVSGWGPSSGANVLTF. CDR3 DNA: TGCAGCGTGAGCGGATGGGGGCCAAGCTCTGGGGCCAACGTCCTGACTTTC. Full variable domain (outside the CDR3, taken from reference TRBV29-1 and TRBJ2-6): SAVISQKPSRDICQRGTSLTIQCQVDSQVTMMFWYRQQPGQSLTLIATANQGSEATYESGFVIDKFPISRPNLTFSTLTVSNMSPEDSSIYLCSVSGWGPSSGANVLTFGAGSRLTVL.